This is a list of T cell receptor beta chains from one sample in a study of blood T cell repertoires in COVID-19. Clones were sequenced by immunoSEQ multiplex PCR, and TCRdb holds only the in-frame ones, with some missing. The data hold 150,000 to 200,000 clones, with about 85% observed a single time. Sequencing was done on a sample of peripheral blood. These receptors came from a human donor with acute or convalescent COVID-19. The donor label of this sample is uncertain. The CDR3 runs from the conserved cysteine through the conserved F or W. D genes are given only for firm matches. The listing skips clone size in some rows; elsewhere it reads once, few, many or a size class.

>TRBD1|.|TRBV5-1|TRBJ1-2
TGCGCCAGCAGCCTCGACAGGGCTTGGGGCTACACCTTC
CASSLDRAWGYTF
>TRBD1|.|TRBV27|TRBJ2-5
TGTGCCAGCAGTTTGGACAGGGGAGGAGAGACCCAGTACTTC
CASSLDRGGETQYF
>.|few|TRBV28|TRBJ1-5
TGTGCCAGCAGTTTAGGACTGGTCGGCAATCAGCCCCAGCATTTT
CASSLGLVGNQPQHF
>TRBD1|few|TRBV6-5|TRBJ1-2
TGTGCCAGCTATAGGACAGGGCTATGGCGAGGCTACACCTTC
CASYRTGLWRGYTF
>.|few|TRBV2|TRBJ1-4
TGTGCCAGCAGGAGACAGAATGAAAAACTGTTTTTT
CASRRQNEKLFF
>TRBD2|.|TRBV25-1|TRBJ2-4
TGTGCCAGCAGTGCGGGGGGGTCCAAAAACATTCAGTACTTC
CASSAGGSKNIQYF
>.|few|TRBV28|TRBJ1-2
TGTGCCAGCAGTTTATTGGGGGCAGGGGTCTATGGCTACACCTTC
CASSLLGAGVYGYTF
>.|.|TRBV2|TRBJ1-3
TGTGCCAGCAGTGTTACAGACTCTGGAAACACCATATATTTT
CASSVTDSGNTIYF
>.|.|TRBV15|TRBJ1-5
TGTGCCACCAGACAGCAAAATAGCAATCAGCCCCAGCATTTT
CATRQQNSNQPQHF
>.|.|TRBV5-1|TRBJ1-2
TGCGCCAGCAGCTTGGCGATCAGGGCGAGTGGCTACACCTTC
CASSLAIRASGYTF
>TRBD2|.|TRBV4-1|TRBJ2-1
TGCGCCAGCAGCCAATCTCCGACTAGCGGGGGTTTCCCGAACAATGAGCAGTTCTTC
CASSQSPTSGGFPNNEQFF
>TRBD1|once|TRBV6-2/TRBV6-3|TRBJ2-1
TGTGCCAGCACCCCTACAAGACAGGGATACAATGAGCAGTTCTTC
CASTPTRQGYNEQFF
>TRBD1|.|TRBV7-9|TRBJ2-5
TGTGCCAGCAGCTTCTTGGACAGGGGTGGGGAGACCCAGTACTTC
CASSFLDRGGETQYF
>.|.|TRBV19|TRBJ2-1
TGTGCCAGTAGTCCCTGGACAGTTTTCCCCTACAATGAGCAGTTCTTC
CASSPWTVFPYNEQFF
>.|.|TRBV19|TRBJ2-7
TGTGCCAGTAGTATAGATCCGGCAGGTCCCTACGAGCAGTACTTC
CASSIDPAGPYEQYF
>.|.|TRBV18|TRBJ1-1
TGTGCCAGCTCACCACAGGACAGAGACACTGAAGCTTTCTTT
CASSPQDRDTEAFF
>TRBD1|.|TRBV5-4|TRBJ2-7
TGTGCCAGCAGCCCGGACAGGGTCCACGAGCAGTACTTC
CASSPDRVHEQYF
>.|few|TRBV9|TRBJ2-3
TGTGCCAGCAGCGTATGGAGAAGTCGGACAGATACGCAGTATTTT
CASSVWRSRTDTQYF
>.|once|TRBV3-1/TRBV3-2|TRBJ1-1
TGTGCCAGCAGCCAACTCGGAGTGAACACTGAAGCTTTCTTT
CASSQLGVNTEAFF
>.|.|TRBV16|TRBJ2-7
TGTGCCAGCAGCCAATCGGCTTCTTCCCGCCCCGGGTCCTACGAGCAGTACTTC
CASSQSASSRPGSYEQYF
>.|.|TRBV28|TRBJ2-1
TGTGCCAGCAGTCCACCATCCCTCCGGAGTGAGCAGTTCTTC
CASSPPSLRSEQFF
>.|.|TRBV4-1|TRBJ2-2
TGCGCCAGCAGCCAAGCCTCCAGGCAGAACACCGGGGAGCTGTTTTTT
CASSQASRQNTGELFF
>.|.|TRBV18|TRBJ1-5
TGTGCCAGCTCACTTAACTCGCCCGGGACATCTTATAGCAATCAGCCCCAGCATTTT
CASSLNSPGTSYSNQPQHF
>TRBD1|.|TRBV11-3|TRBJ1-1
TGTGCCAGCAGCTTAGCCCGGACAGGTTTTGCTTTCTTT
CASSLARTGFAFF
>TRBD1|.|TRBV2|TRBJ1-1
TGTGCCAGCAGAGGACAGGCCCTTGTGAACACTGAAGCTTTCTTT
CASRGQALVNTEAFF